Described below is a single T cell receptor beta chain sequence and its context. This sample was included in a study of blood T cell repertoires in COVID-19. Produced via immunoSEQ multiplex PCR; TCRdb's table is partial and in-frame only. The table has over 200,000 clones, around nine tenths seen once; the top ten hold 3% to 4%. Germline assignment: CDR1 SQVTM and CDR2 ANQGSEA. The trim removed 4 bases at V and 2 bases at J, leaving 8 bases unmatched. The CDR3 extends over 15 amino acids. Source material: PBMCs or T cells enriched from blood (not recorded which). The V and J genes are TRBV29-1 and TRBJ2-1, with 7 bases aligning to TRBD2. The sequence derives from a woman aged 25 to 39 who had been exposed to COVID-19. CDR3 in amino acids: CSVARTSGPYNEQFF. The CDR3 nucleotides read TGCAGCGTTGCCCGGACTAGTGGGCCCTACAATGAGCAGTTCTTC.